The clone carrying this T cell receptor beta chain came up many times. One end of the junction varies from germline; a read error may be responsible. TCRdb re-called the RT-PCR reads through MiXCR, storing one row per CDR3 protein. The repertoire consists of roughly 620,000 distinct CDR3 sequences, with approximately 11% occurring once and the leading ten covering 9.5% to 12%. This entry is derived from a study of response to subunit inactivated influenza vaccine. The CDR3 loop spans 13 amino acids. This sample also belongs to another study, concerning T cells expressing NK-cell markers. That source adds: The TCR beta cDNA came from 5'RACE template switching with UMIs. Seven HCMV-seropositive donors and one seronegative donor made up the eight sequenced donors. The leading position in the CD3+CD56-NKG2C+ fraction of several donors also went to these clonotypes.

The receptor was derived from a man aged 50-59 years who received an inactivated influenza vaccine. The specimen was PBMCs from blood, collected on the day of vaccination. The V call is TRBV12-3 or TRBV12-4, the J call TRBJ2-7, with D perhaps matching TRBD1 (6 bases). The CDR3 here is CASSLGGPYEQYF. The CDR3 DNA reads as TGTGCCAGCAGCTTAGGGGGACCCTACGAGCAGTACTTC.